This is a list of T cell receptor beta chains from one sample in a study of T-cell memory formation after mild COVID-19. TCRdb reanalysed the 5' RACE reads using MiXCR and keeps one entry per CDR3 protein. Altogether about 560,000 distinct CDR3 sequences are present, approximately 15% being singletons, with the ten largest covering about 8.6%. Specimen: PBMCs or a T cell subset sorted from them (not recorded which). The receptors shown here come from an adult woman who had mild COVID-19 (a few samples of this study predate the infection). Cell type and time point are not known. Each CDR3 is given without its conserved first and last residue.

j_call,v_call,cdr3_aa
TRBJ1-2,TRBV20-1,SARPTGSPNYGYT
TRBJ2-7,TRBV5-4,ASTPGETGGYEQY
TRBJ1-2,TRBV5-4,ASSLLSGQGEDYGYT
TRBJ2-1,TRBV5-1,ASSYGTSEYNEQF
TRBJ2-2,TRBV5-1,ASSLGLEGGELF
TRBJ2-3,TRBV9,ASSNSGTQY
TRBJ2-3,TRBV20-1,SARDRRGADTQY
TRBJ1-2,TRBV25-1,ASNSGNYGYT
TRBJ2-7,TRBV12-5,ASGFSGGAYEQY
TRBJ1-2,TRBV7-9,ASSLPGYYGYT
TRBJ2-7,TRBV9,ASSVEGWAPSYEQY
TRBJ2-3,TRBV29-1,SVGTSGRDTQY
TRBJ2-5,TRBV6-6,ASAWTSRQETQY
TRBJ2-5,TRBV5-6,ASSLATGPRETQY
TRBJ2-3,TRBV7-3,ASSLDPGTDTQY
TRBJ2-7,TRBV12-3/TRBV12-4,ASSLGRVGYEQY
TRBJ1-2,TRBV30,AWELFDYGYT
TRBJ2-1,TRBV27,ASSLGFPSYNEQF
TRBJ2-7,TRBV29-1,SIGQDSYEQY
TRBJ1-2,TRBV7-8,ASSSETGNYGYT
TRBJ2-2,TRBV14,ASRDRDRNTGELF
TRBJ1-1,TRBV18,ASSPRLGGPEAF
TRBJ1-1,TRBV5-4,ASSFTKLQGDTEAF
TRBJ1-2,TRBV7-2,ASSNRDTVFLDYGYT
TRBJ2-3,TRBV12-3/TRBV12-4,ASSSTGRGTDTQY
TRBJ2-5,TRBV9,ASSVGRDSGAQY